This passage covers 23 T cell receptor beta chains from one sample sequenced in a study of cytomegalovirus exposure and HLA in healthy donors. Some clones are missing from TCRdb's copy, which holds only in-frame ones; the method was immunoSEQ multiplex PCR. The table lists approximately 160,000 clones, around nine tenths of them singletons. The material sequenced was PBMCs. Receptor source: a man younger than 35 in good health and CMV-seropositive.

This clone has more than one count but fewer than ten. This chain links TRBV7-9 with TRBJ2-2; TRBD2 agrees at 8 bases. Looked up from germline, CDR1 is SEHNR and CDR2 is FQNEAQ (reference sequence). The CDR3 extends over 15 amino acids. V dropped 5 bases and J dropped 4; count of bases not matched to a gene: 6. The CDR3 DNA sequence: TGTGCCAGCAGCCAGAGCGGGAGAGTCACCGGGGAGCTGTTTTTT. Translated: CASSQSGRVTGELFF.

This chain uses TRBV4-1 with TRBJ1-1; 7 nucleotides line up with TRBD1. The V segment lost 7 bases and the J segment 9 bases; nucleotides outside the gene matches: 14. The CDR3 sequence is 14 residues long. Germline loops: CDR1 MGHRA, CDR2 YSYEKL. CDR3 bases: TGCGCCAGCAAATTTGGACAGGATCGAGAGAAAGCTTTCTTT. Its protein product is CASKFGQDREKAFF.

The chain links TRBV9 to TRBJ2-1, with 8 positions matching TRBD2. This CDR3 region has 15 residues. V shed 4 bases, J shed 8 bases, and the junction held 11 bases outside the gene matches. The germline V gene has CDR1 SGDLS and CDR2 YYNGEE. CDR3 sequence reads: CASSIVTSGLDEQFF. Here the CDR3 DNA reads TGTGCCAGCAGCATCGTAACTAGCGGCCTGGATGAGCAGTTCTTC.

The chain has TRBV30 and TRBJ1-1; the D is unclear. V lost 0 bases and J lost 1, with 6 bases in between. The CDR3 runs 13 residues. From germline, CDR1 is GTSNPN and CDR2 SVGIG (reference sequence). The CDR3 nucleotides are TGTGCCTGGAGTGTAGGCGGGAACACTGAAGCTTTCTTT. It yields the protein CAWSVGGNTEAFF. Using reference TRBV30 and TRBJ1-1 for the parts outside the CDR3, the full variable domain is SQTIHQWPATLVQPVGSPLSLECTVEGTSNPNLYWYRQAAGRGLQLLFYSVGIGQISSEVPQNLSASRPQDRQFILSSKKLLLSDSGFYLCAWSVGGNTEAFFGQGTRLTVV.

The gene calls are TRBV7-2 and TRBJ2-5; TRBD2 might be the D (5 bases). Trimming shortened V by 5 bases and J by 5 bases, and 12 bases separated the two germline ends. CDR3 length: 13 amino acids. The V gene's germline CDR1 is SGHTA and CDR2 FQGNSA. CDR3 sequence: CASSPGPGETQYF. The CDR3 coding sequence is TGTGCCAGCAGCCCCGGTCCGGGGGAGACCCAGTACTTC.

The J gene is TRBJ2-7, the V gene TRBV6-1; D might be TRBD1 (5 bases). Germline loops: CDR1 MNHNS, CDR2 SASEGT. Deletions cut 6 bases from V and 4 bases from J, with 10 bases between. The CDR3 runs 12 residues. CDR3: CASRARVYEQYF. The CDR3 nucleotides read TGTGCCAGCAGGGCCAGGGTGTACGAGCAGTACTTC.

The chain links TRBV2 to TRBJ1-5, with 7 bases identical to TRBD1. J was trimmed by 7 bases and V by 6 bases; bases with no gene match: 12. Germline-derived CDR1 and CDR2 are SNHLY and FYNNEI. CDR3 length equals 15 residues. The CDR3 coding sequence is TGTGCCAGCAGGAAGGAGACAGGGCAAGGGCAGCCCCAGCATTTT. As protein: CASRKETGQGQPQHF.

This chain links TRBV7-9 with TRBJ2-7, with a weak D call TRBD2 (7 bases). CDR1 SEHNR and CDR2 FQNEAQ come from the germline V gene (reference sequence). V shed 5 bases and J shed 2 bases, with 10 bases lying between them. This CDR3 contains 13 residues. The CDR3 DNA reads TGTGCCAGCAGCCCGGGGGGCACCTACGAGCAGTACTTC. Protein sequence: CASSPGGTYEQYF. The full variable domain, in which reference TRBV7-9 and TRBJ2-7 provide the parts outside the CDR3, is DTGVSQNPRHKITKRGQNVTFRCDPISEHNRLYWYRQTLGQGPEFLTYFQNEAQLEKSRLLSDRFSAERPKGSFSTLEIQRTEQGDSAMYLCASSPGGTYEQYFGPGTRLTVT.

In its sample, this clone was seen once. The chain is built from TRBV11-2 and TRBJ1-2; 8 nucleotides align to TRBD1. Trimming took 5 bases from V and 4 from J; bases not matched to a gene: 3. Per the germline V gene, CDR1 is SGHAT and CDR2 is FQNNGV. The CDR3 extends over 13 amino acids. The CDR3 reads CASSVDRGYGYTF. CDR3 sequence (DNA): TGTGCCAGCAGCGTTGACAGGGGCTATGGCTACACCTTC.

This chain links TRBV28 with TRBJ2-1, with TRBD1 as a possible D gene (6 bases). Trimming removed 5 bases from V and 10 bases from J, with 15 bases in between. From germline, CDR1 is MDHEN and CDR2 SYDVKM. The CDR3 contains 13 residues. For the CDR3, the DNA is TGTGCCAGCAGTGCCCTAGACAGGCAAGAGCAGTTCTTC. It yields the protein CASSALDRQEQFF.

The chain joins TRBV5-1 to TRBJ2-7, with 9 bases fitting TRBD1. V lost 4 bases and J lost 0; bases outside the gene matches: 2. The CDR3 runs to 14 residues. Germline-derived CDR1 and CDR2 are SGHRS and YFSETQ. DNA for the CDR3: TGCGCCAGCAGCGAGGGACAGGGCTCCTACGAGCAGTACTTC. Amino acid sequence: CASSEGQGSYEQYF. Variable domain in full (rest from reference TRBV5-1 and TRBJ2-7): KAGVTQTPRYLIKTRGQQVTLSCSPISGHRSVSWYQQTPGQGLQFLFEYFSETQRNKGNFPGRFSGRQFSNSRSEMNVSTLELGDSALYLCASSEGQGSYEQYFGPGTRLTVT.

The chain uses TRBV30 and TRBJ2-2, with TRBD2 identical over 7 bases. In germline, CDR1 is GTSNPN, CDR2 SVGIG (reference sequence). There are 12 residues in the CDR3. V lost 4 bases, J lost 7 bases, and 3 bases stayed unmatched. The CDR3 here is CAWTTGGGELFF. For the CDR3, the DNA is TGTGCCTGGACCACGGGGGGCGGGGAGCTGTTTTTT.

The rearrangement joins TRBV10-1 to TRBJ1-1, with TRBD1 matching 9 bases. The germline gives CDR1 WNHNN, CDR2 SYGVQD (reference sequence). V dropped 5 bases and J dropped 5; count of bases not matched to a gene: 12. The CDR3 totals 16 residues. CDR3 bases: TGCGCCAGCAGTCGCGGGCCGGGACAGGGAGGAACTGAAGCTTTCTTT. Translating it yields CASSRGPGQGGTEAFF.

V usage is TRBV9 and J usage is TRBJ2-7, with 11 nucleotides matching TRBD2. The junction had 3 bases not matched to a gene; V was cut back by 0 bases and J by 4 bases. Germline-derived CDR1 and CDR2 are SGDLS and YYNGEE. The CDR3 contains 15 residues. The CDR3 region has the DNA TGTGCCAGCAGCGTAGGGACTAGCGGGCTGTACGAGCAGTACTTC. As protein: CASSVGTSGLYEQYF.

The chain has TRBV7-9 and TRBJ2-1; 9 bases map to TRBD2. This CDR3 is 16 amino acids long. J was trimmed by 0 bases and V by 5 bases; bases with no gene match: 5. Germline CDR1 SEHNR, CDR2 FQNEAQ (reference sequence). CDR3 bases: TGTGCCAGCAGCCAAATAGCGGGAGACTCCTACAATGAGCAGTTCTTC. As protein: CASSQIAGDSYNEQFF. The variable domain in full, with the rest retrieved from reference TRBV7-9 and TRBJ2-1, is DTGVSQNPRHKITKRGQNVTFRCDPISEHNRLYWYRQTLGQGPEFLTYFQNEAQLEKSRLLSDRFSAERPKGSFSTLEIQRTEQGDSAMYLCASSQIAGDSYNEQFFGPGTRLTVL.

The chain is built from TRBV9 and TRBJ2-1; 7 bases align to TRBD2. The CDR3 extends over 14 amino acids. J gave up 3 bases and V 0 bases, and 0 bases lay outside the gene matches. Germline V gene lookup returns CDR1 SGDLS and CDR2 YYNGEE. In DNA, the CDR3 is TGTGCCAGCAGCGTAGTAGCGGGCTACAATGAGCAGTTCTTC. Translated, it gives CASSVVAGYNEQFF.

The CDR3 loop is CASSLRESLYEQYF. The CDR3 DNA follows: TGTGCCAGCAGCTTAAGGGAGTCTCTTTACGAGCAGTACTTC. This chain joins TRBV7-2 and TRBJ2-7, with a weak D call TRBD2 (5 bases). Trimming took 2 bases from V and 4 from J, leaving 12 bases between them. CDR3 length: 14 residues. Germline CDR1 reads SGHTA; CDR2 reads FQGNSA.

This rearrangement joins TRBV5-1 to TRBJ1-2, with 8 positions matching TRBD1. With 3 bases clipped from V and 6 bases from J, the junction kept 10 bases outside the gene matches. CDR3 length: 15 residues. Germline CDR1 and CDR2: SGHRS and YFSETQ. The CDR3 nucleotides read TGCGCCAGCAGCTCGGGACAGGATGAGCAGGATGGCTACACCTTC. It is translated as CASSSGQDEQDGYTF.

J is TRBJ1-3 and V is TRBV7-9; 12 bases line up with TRBD1. This CDR3 has 16 residues. Germline V gene lookup returns CDR1 SEHNR and CDR2 FQNEAQ (reference sequence). With 3 bases clipped from V and 5 bases from J, the junction kept 5 bases outside the gene matches. The CDR3 DNA sequence: TGTGCCAGCAGCTTGGGACAGGGGGCTCAAAGAAACACCATATATTTT. Its protein product is CASSLGQGAQRNTIYF.

The chain joins TRBV27 to TRBJ2-1; 7 bases agree with TRBD2. The CDR3 loop spans 14 amino acids. V was clipped by 2 bases and J by 7 bases; unmatched bases: 5. Germline CDR1 is MNHEY and CDR2 is SMNVEV (reference sequence). Here the CDR3 reads CASSLERGVNEQFF. CDR3 sequence (DNA): TGTGCCAGCAGTTTAGAGCGGGGCGTGAATGAGCAGTTCTTC.

This chain joins TRBV28 and TRBJ1-5; 8 bases match TRBD1. Germline V gene sequence: CDR1 MDHEN, CDR2 SYDVKM. V gave up 3 bases and J gave up 2 bases; unmatched junction bases: 3. The length of the CDR3 is 15 residues. The CDR3, as DNA: TGTGCCAGCAGTTTCGTGACAGGGGGCAATCAGCCCCAGCATTTT. Its translation is CASSFVTGGNQPQHF. Filled out from reference TRBV28 and TRBJ1-5, the complete variable domain reads DVKVTQSSRYLVKRTGEKVFLECVQDMDHENMFWYRQDPGLGLRLIYFSYDVKMKEKGDIPEGYSVSREKKERFSLILESASTNQTSMYLCASSFVTGGNQPQHFGDGTRLSIL.

The J gene is TRBJ2-5, the V gene TRBV7-6; 9 nucleotides agree with TRBD1. Germline CDR1 and CDR2: SGHVS and FNYEAQ. Losses at the gene ends were 4 bases for V and 4 bases for J; bases not matched to a gene: 10. The CDR3 contains 16 residues. CDR3 sequence: CASSSTPGQGRETQYF. DNA of the CDR3: TGTGCCAGCAGCTCAACGCCGGGACAGGGTAGAGAGACCCAGTACTTC.

V gene TRBV5-4 combines with J gene TRBJ2-1; the match to TRBD1 covers 7 bases. The V gene end was trimmed by 4 bases and the J gene end by 9 bases; junction bases not matched to a gene: 10. This CDR3 has 14 amino acids. Germline V lookup: CDR1 SGHNT, CDR2 YYREEE (reference sequence). CDR3 sequence (DNA): TGTGCCAGCAGCCCGACAGGGCCCAGCAGTGAGCAGTTCTTC. Its translation: CASSPTGPSSEQFF.